This is a list of T cell receptor beta chains from one sample in a study of technical replicates of blood from several donors. Here immunoSEQ multiplex PCR was the method, and the copy in TCRdb shows in-frame clones only, minus some. The sample carries about 66,000 clones, roughly 90% recorded once. The sequenced sample was PBMCs. These receptor sequences come from a human donor in good health. Some clones in this sample may be carry-over from other donors' samples. CDR3s include the opening cysteine and the closing phenylalanine or tryptophan. Fields, in order: V gene, clone size, D gene, J gene, CDR3 protein, CDR3 DNA. The D gene is left open where the match is weak. Size values are once, few and many counts, or a class for expanded clones, and some rows have none.

V gene: TRBV2; clone size: -; D gene: TRBD2; J gene: TRBJ2-1; CDR3 protein: CASSETSGTPFF; CDR3 DNA: TGTGCCAGCAGTGAAACTAGCGGGACTCCCTTCTTC
V gene: TRBV28; clone size: -; D gene: TRBD1; J gene: TRBJ1-2; CDR3 protein: CASSSGTGAYGYTF; CDR3 DNA: TGTGCCAGCAGTTCCGGGACAGGGGCCTATGGCTACACCTTC
V gene: TRBV7-9; clone size: -; D gene: -; J gene: TRBJ1-2; CDR3 protein: CASSPGHEGYTF; CDR3 DNA: TGTGCCAGCAGCCCTGGACATGAGGGCTACACCTTC
V gene: TRBV4-3; clone size: -; D gene: TRBD2; J gene: TRBJ2-7; CDR3 protein: CASSQDRASGSYEQYF; CDR3 DNA: TGCGCCAGCAGCCAAGATCGGGCTAGCGGTTCCTACGAGCAGTACTTC
V gene: TRBV19; clone size: -; D gene: TRBD2; J gene: TRBJ2-7; CDR3 protein: CASSPGLGSYEQYF; CDR3 DNA: TGTGCCAGTAGTCCGGGACTAGGGTCCTACGAGCAGTACTTC
V gene: TRBV7-2; clone size: few; D gene: TRBD2; J gene: TRBJ2-7; CDR3 protein: CASSLGLAGTYEQYF; CDR3 DNA: TGTGCCAGCAGCTTAGGTCTAGCGGGAACCTACGAGCAGTACTTC
V gene: TRBV5-3; clone size: -; D gene: -; J gene: TRBJ2-7; CDR3 protein: CARSRPGPWLTYEQYF; CDR3 DNA: TGTGCCAGAAGCCGTCCAGGTCCCTGGTTGACCTACGAGCAGTACTTC
V gene: TRBV5-4; clone size: -; D gene: -; J gene: TRBJ2-7; CDR3 protein: CASSLSGLPYEQYF; CDR3 DNA: TGTGCCAGCAGCTTGTCTGGCCTCCCTTACGAGCAGTACTTC
V gene: TRBV5-1; clone size: -; D gene: TRBD2; J gene: TRBJ2-3; CDR3 protein: CASSSGTSGPRTDTQYF; CDR3 DNA: TGCGCCAGCAGCTCCGGGACTAGCGGACCTCGCACAGATACGCAGTATTTT
V gene: TRBV28; clone size: -; D gene: -; J gene: TRBJ1-2; CDR3 protein: CASSSGAVSYGYTF; CDR3 DNA: TGTGCCAGCAGCTCAGGGGCGGTATCCTATGGCTACACCTTC
V gene: TRBV6-5; clone size: -; D gene: -; J gene: TRBJ2-1; CDR3 protein: CASTPYGSIYNEQFF; CDR3 DNA: TGTGCCAGCACTCCCTACGGGAGTATTTACAATGAGCAGTTCTTC
V gene: TRBV7-2; clone size: -; D gene: TRBD2; J gene: TRBJ2-7; CDR3 protein: CASSLVGGGPTYEQYF; CDR3 DNA: TGTGCCAGCAGCTTAGTCGGCGGGGGGCCAACCTACGAGCAGTACTTC
V gene: TRBV4-3; clone size: -; D gene: TRBD2; J gene: TRBJ2-7; CDR3 protein: CASSQDKAGEIYEQYF; CDR3 DNA: TGCGCCAGCAGCCAAGATAAAGCGGGAGAAATCTACGAGCAGTACTTC
V gene: TRBV30; clone size: -; D gene: -; J gene: TRBJ2-7; CDR3 protein: CAWTAERQKIPQWQYF; CDR3 DNA: TGTGCCTGGACTGCCGAGAGGCAAAAGATCCCCCAGTGGCAGTACTTC
V gene: TRBV28; clone size: few; D gene: -; J gene: TRBJ1-5; CDR3 protein: CASSFWAGFDSNQPQHF; CDR3 DNA: TGTGCCAGCAGTTTTTGGGCCGGATTCGATAGCAATCAGCCCCAGCATTTT
V gene: TRBV7-2; clone size: -; D gene: TRBD2; J gene: TRBJ2-3; CDR3 protein: CASSVKSSSGPTDTQYF; CDR3 DNA: TGTGCCAGCAGCGTAAAGTCGTCTAGCGGGCCTACAGATACGCAGTATTTT
V gene: TRBV11-2; clone size: -; D gene: TRBD1; J gene: TRBJ2-5; CDR3 protein: CASSPGQGPSQETQYF; CDR3 DNA: TGTGCCAGCAGCCCGGGACAGGGCCCCAGTCAAGAGACCCAGTACTTC
V gene: TRBV7-7; clone size: -; D gene: -; J gene: TRBJ2-3; CDR3 protein: CASSPSHSTDTQYF; CDR3 DNA: TGTGCCAGCAGCCCATCCCATAGCACAGATACGCAGTATTTT
V gene: TRBV19; clone size: -; D gene: TRBD2; J gene: TRBJ2-1; CDR3 protein: CASSIHSGRADEQFF; CDR3 DNA: TGTGCCAGTAGTATACATAGCGGGAGGGCTGATGAGCAGTTCTTC
V gene: TRBV7-3; clone size: -; D gene: -; J gene: TRBJ2-2; CDR3 protein: CASSLWTANTGELFF; CDR3 DNA: TGTGCCAGCAGCTTATGGACAGCGAACACCGGGGAGCTGTTTTTT
V gene: TRBV10-2; clone size: -; D gene: TRBD2; J gene: TRBJ2-3; CDR3 protein: CASTGGDTSTDTQYF; CDR3 DNA: TGCGCCAGCACCGGGGGGGACACGAGCACAGATACGCAGTATTTT
V gene: TRBV12-5; clone size: -; D gene: -; J gene: TRBJ2-3; CDR3 protein: CASGLVPRVADTQYF; CDR3 DNA: TGTGCTAGTGGTTTGGTCCCTCGTGTAGCAGATACGCAGTATTTT
V gene: TRBV6-6; clone size: -; D gene: -; J gene: TRBJ2-7; CDR3 protein: CASSYSLGGSEQYF; CDR3 DNA: TGTGCCAGCAGTTACTCGCTCGGAGGTTCCGAGCAGTACTTC
V gene: TRBV6-6; clone size: -; D gene: -; J gene: TRBJ1-5; CDR3 protein: CASSYASRYSNQPQHF; CDR3 DNA: TGTGCCAGCAGTTACGCGTCACGGTATAGCAATCAGCCCCAGCATTTT
V gene: TRBV7-9; clone size: -; D gene: TRBD2; J gene: TRBJ2-1; CDR3 protein: CASSFHGRNNEQFF; CDR3 DNA: TGTGCCAGCAGCTTTCACGGGAGGAACAATGAGCAGTTCTTC
V gene: TRBV5-5; clone size: -; D gene: TRBD2; J gene: TRBJ2-1; CDR3 protein: CASSLVGLAGETYNEQFF; CDR3 DNA: TGTGCCAGCAGCTTGGTCGGACTAGCGGGGGAGACATACAATGAGCAGTTCTTC
V gene: TRBV7-2; clone size: -; D gene: -; J gene: TRBJ2-2; CDR3 protein: CASSLDSGPLFF; CDR3 DNA: TGTGCCAGCAGCTTAGACTCAGGTCCTCTGTTTTTT
V gene: TRBV7-2; clone size: -; D gene: -; J gene: TRBJ1-5; CDR3 protein: CASSPQPSQPQHF; CDR3 DNA: TGTGCCAGCAGCCCTCAGCCTAGTCAGCCCCAGCATTTT
V gene: TRBV19; clone size: -; D gene: TRBD2; J gene: TRBJ2-3; CDR3 protein: CASMTSGGAADTQYF; CDR3 DNA: TGTGCCAGTATGACTAGCGGGGGGGCGGCAGATACGCAGTATTTT
V gene: TRBV7-2; clone size: -; D gene: TRBD2; J gene: TRBJ2-3; CDR3 protein: CASSTRGGKDTQYF; CDR3 DNA: TGTGCCAGCAGCACTCGGGGGGGCAAAGATACGCAGTATTTT
V gene: TRBV6-5; clone size: -; D gene: -; J gene: TRBJ1-5; CDR3 protein: CASSTGVSNQPQHF; CDR3 DNA: TGTGCCAGCAGCACAGGTGTAAGCAATCAGCCCCAGCATTTT
V gene: TRBV25-1; clone size: -; D gene: -; J gene: TRBJ2-3; CDR3 protein: CASRGAGTDTQYF; CDR3 DNA: TGTGCCAGCAGGGGGGCGGGCACAGATACGCAGTATTTT
V gene: TRBV4-2; clone size: -; D gene: TRBD1; J gene: TRBJ1-3; CDR3 protein: CASSQDQGPEQGASGNTIYF; CDR3 DNA: TGTGCCAGCAGCCAAGATCAGGGGCCAGAGCAGGGGGCTTCCGGAAACACCATATATTTT
V gene: TRBV6-5; clone size: -; D gene: TRBD2; J gene: TRBJ2-7; CDR3 protein: CASSYSFGRYEQYF; CDR3 DNA: TGTGCCAGCAGTTACTCGTTCGGGAGGTACGAGCAGTACTTC
V gene: TRBV7-2; clone size: -; D gene: -; J gene: TRBJ1-1; CDR3 protein: CASSLNRVATEAFF; CDR3 DNA: TGTGCCAGCAGCTTAAACAGGGTGGCCACTGAAGCTTTCTTT
V gene: TRBV7-2; clone size: once; D gene: TRBD2; J gene: TRBJ2-1; CDR3 protein: CASSLYTGTTYNEQFF; CDR3 DNA: TGTGCCAGCAGCCTATACACCGGGACTACCTACAATGAGCAGTTCTTC
V gene: TRBV13; clone size: -; D gene: -; J gene: TRBJ2-3; CDR3 protein: CASSLGVGLGDTQYF; CDR3 DNA: TGTGCCAGCAGCTTAGGAGTGGGGCTTGGGGATACGCAGTATTTT
V gene: TRBV6-1; clone size: -; D gene: TRBD1; J gene: TRBJ1-6; CDR3 protein: CASSPGQYNSPLHF; CDR3 DNA: TGTGCCAGCAGCCCGGGACAGTATAATTCACCCCTCCACTTT
V gene: TRBV7-9; clone size: -; D gene: -; J gene: TRBJ2-3; CDR3 protein: CASSSSSTDTQYF; CDR3 DNA: TGTGCCAGCAGCTCCTCTAGCACAGATACGCAGTATTTT
V gene: TRBV14; clone size: -; D gene: -; J gene: TRBJ2-5; CDR3 protein: CASSQARRRDGETQYF; CDR3 DNA: TGTGCCAGCAGCCAAGCCCGAAGGCGGGATGGAGAGACCCAGTACTTC
V gene: TRBV11-2; clone size: -; D gene: TRBD2; J gene: TRBJ2-1; CDR3 protein: CASSPSAGGINEQFF; CDR3 DNA: TGTGCCAGCAGCCCCTCGGCGGGGGGGATCAATGAGCAGTTCTTC
V gene: TRBV29-1; clone size: -; D gene: -; J gene: TRBJ2-7; CDR3 protein: CSVEPSAASREQYF; CDR3 DNA: TGCAGCGTTGAACCGTCGGCGGCCTCCCGGGAGCAGTACTTC
V gene: TRBV28; clone size: -; D gene: TRBD2; J gene: TRBJ2-3; CDR3 protein: CASSFLGLAGVYTQYF; CDR3 DNA: TGTGCCAGCAGTTTTTTGGGCCTAGCGGGGGTATATACGCAGTATTTT
V gene: TRBV2; clone size: once; D gene: TRBD1; J gene: TRBJ1-6; CDR3 protein: CASQQGARNSPLHF; CDR3 DNA: TGTGCCAGCCAACAGGGGGCAAGGAATTCACCCCTCCACTTT
V gene: TRBV7-9; clone size: -; D gene: -; J gene: TRBJ2-3; CDR3 protein: CASSSTTGLGTDTQYF; CDR3 DNA: TGTGCCAGCAGCTCGACTACAGGGCTCGGCACAGATACGCAGTATTTT
V gene: TRBV5-1; clone size: -; D gene: -; J gene: TRBJ2-1; CDR3 protein: CASRSDYTVNNEQFF; CDR3 DNA: TGCGCCAGCAGGTCGGACTATACCGTAAACAATGAGCAGTTCTTC
V gene: TRBV25-1; clone size: -; D gene: -; J gene: TRBJ2-6; CDR3 protein: CASSERTGTAGANVLTF; CDR3 DNA: TGTGCCAGCAGTGAAAGAACAGGTACTGCTGGGGCCAACGTCCTGACTTTC
V gene: TRBV19; clone size: -; D gene: TRBD1; J gene: TRBJ1-5; CDR3 protein: CASSIAGGTGYQPQHF; CDR3 DNA: TGTGCCAGTAGTATCGCAGGGGGGACAGGGTATCAGCCCCAGCATTTT
V gene: TRBV9; clone size: -; D gene: -; J gene: TRBJ2-3; CDR3 protein: CASSAKDTQYF; CDR3 DNA: TGTGCCAGCAGCGCCAAAGATACGCAGTATTTT
V gene: TRBV5-5; clone size: -; D gene: -; J gene: TRBJ1-4; CDR3 protein: CASSWGGGDEKLFF; CDR3 DNA: TGTGCCAGCAGCTGGGGAGGGGGGGATGAAAAACTGTTTTTT
V gene: TRBV18; clone size: -; D gene: -; J gene: TRBJ1-4; CDR3 protein: CASSPREGTYEKLFF; CDR3 DNA: TGTGCCAGCTCACCACGAGAGGGGACATATGAAAAACTGTTTTTT
V gene: TRBV7-6; clone size: -; D gene: -; J gene: TRBJ2-7; CDR3 protein: CASSSPGHPYEQYF; CDR3 DNA: TGTGCCAGCAGCTCACCGGGACACCCTTACGAGCAGTACTTC
V gene: TRBV7-2; clone size: -; D gene: TRBD1; J gene: TRBJ1-2; CDR3 protein: CASSSGQGASYGYTF; CDR3 DNA: TGTGCCAGCAGCTCGGGACAGGGGGCCAGCTATGGCTACACCTTC
V gene: TRBV11-1; clone size: -; D gene: -; J gene: TRBJ2-1; CDR3 protein: CASSAEGGYNEQFF; CDR3 DNA: TGTGCCAGCAGCGCAGAAGGGGGCTACAATGAGCAGTTCTTC
V gene: TRBV6-5; clone size: -; D gene: -; J gene: TRBJ2-7; CDR3 protein: CASSQLTRTYEQYF; CDR3 DNA: TGTGCCAGCAGTCAATTGACTAGAACCTACGAGCAGTACTTC
V gene: TRBV19; clone size: -; D gene: TRBD2; J gene: TRBJ2-7; CDR3 protein: CASSEGGLAGAYEQYF; CDR3 DNA: TGTGCCAGTAGTGAGGGAGGGCTAGCGGGAGCCTACGAGCAGTACTTC
V gene: TRBV21-1; clone size: few; D gene: -; J gene: TRBJ1-6; CDR3 protein: CASSPPTRARGMYSPLHF; CDR3 DNA: TGTGCCAGCAGCCCTCCTACCAGGGCCCGGGGGATGTATTCACCCCTCCACTTT
V gene: TRBV2; clone size: -; D gene: -; J gene: TRBJ1-3; CDR3 protein: CASRGAGNGNTIYF; CDR3 DNA: TGTGCCAGCAGAGGGGCAGGGAACGGAAACACCATATATTTT
V gene: TRBV30; clone size: -; D gene: TRBD2; J gene: TRBJ2-7; CDR3 protein: CAWSTGLESWQYF; CDR3 DNA: TGTGCCTGGAGTACGGGACTAGAAAGCTGGCAGTACTTC
V gene: TRBV7-3; clone size: once; D gene: -; J gene: TRBJ2-3; CDR3 protein: CASSSGTSLTDTQYF; CDR3 DNA: TGTGCCAGCAGCTCCGGGACAAGCCTCACAGATACGCAGTATTTT